The 19 T cell receptor beta chains below all came from one sample that was sequenced in a study of spatial heterogeneity in lung cancer. Study-wide points: Counts of expanded alpha and beta TCRs within tumors tracked the tumor nonsynonymous mutation count.

The time point was: sample taken at primary tumor resection. TCRdb reprocessed the 5' RACE reads via MiXCR and lists one record per CDR3 protein. The sample contains some 6,900 distinct CDR3 sequences, roughly 13% of which appear only once. These receptors' antigens are unknown. The sample was lung tumor tissue, taken at surgery. These receptors originate from a male donor with early-stage non-small cell lung cancer.

For this clonotype: This beta chain is a stray read from a library made for alpha chains; its abundance is not meaningful. The chain links TRBV7-3 to TRBJ2-1; 9 nucleotides line up with TRBD2. This CDR3 is 15 amino acids long. Trimming took 5 bases from V and 8 from J; bases not matched to a gene: 10. CDR1 and CDR2 from the germline V gene are SGHTA and FQGTGA. The CDR3 region has the DNA TGTGCCAGCAGCCCCCAGACTAGCGGTTTACATGAGCAGTTCTTC. Translating gives CASSPQTSGLHEQFF. Using reference TRBV7-3 and TRBJ2-1 for the parts outside the CDR3, the full variable domain is GAGVSQTPSNKVTEKGKYVELRCDPISGHTALYWYRQSLGQGPEFLIYFQGTGAADDSGLPNDRFFAVRPEGSVSTLKIQRTERGDSAVYLCASSPQTSGLHEQFFGPGTRLTVL.

By proportion, this clonotype is medium-sized. For a library built for alpha chains, this beta chain is a stray read; little rests on its size. Written as DNA, the CDR3 is TGTGCCAGCAGCTTAGGGCCTAGCGGGAGTTCCAATGAGCAGTTCTTC. Residues: CASSLGPSGSSNEQFF. The chain recombines TRBV7-9 with TRBJ2-1; 10 bases agree with TRBD2. There are 16 residues in the CDR3. Looked up from germline, CDR1 is SEHNR and CDR2 is FQNEAQ (reference sequence). J lost 6 bases, V lost 1 base, and 6 bases had no gene match.

Many counts were recorded for this clonotype. This beta chain is a stray sequence in a library constructed for alpha chains; its clone size is not meaningful. This chain connects TRBV28 to TRBJ1-2, with a weak D call TRBD1 (6 bases). Trimming shortened V by 3 bases and J by 1 base, and 15 bases separated the two germline ends. Per the germline V gene, CDR1 is MDHEN and CDR2 is SYDVKM. The CDR3 totals 16 residues. The CDR3 DNA is TGTGCCAGCAGTTTCCATCGACAGGACCTTAACTATGGCTACACCTTC. This sequence encodes CASSFHRQDLNYGYTF.

In this sample, this clonotype turned up many times. This beta chain is off target for a library built for alpha chains, so its abundance means little. V usage is TRBV4-1 and J usage is TRBJ1-1; D is unclear. The CDR3 is 16 residues long. CDR1 is MGHRA and CDR2 is YSYEKL in the germline V gene. The V gene lost 1 base and the J gene lost 5 bases, with 17 bases spanning the gap. The CDR3 nucleotides are TGCGCCAGCAGCCAAGGTCCAAGCAGGTCGGGAACTGAAGCTTTCTTT. Protein sequence: CASSQGPSRSGTEAFF.

This clonotype was seen ten or more times. Because this beta chain is a stray read in a library intended to capture alpha chains, its abundance should not be given much weight. The rearrangement links TRBV20-1 to TRBJ2-3, with a possible D match to TRBD2 (5 bases). The CDR3 has 15 residues. V lost 0 bases to trimming and J lost 3 bases, with 13 bases between them. The germline V gene has CDR1 DFQATT and CDR2 SNEGSKA (reference sequence). CDR3 amino acids: CSARDPRGETDTQYF. The CDR3 DNA sequence: TGCAGTGCTAGAGATCCCCGGGGAGAGACAGATACGCAGTATTTT.

This clonotype was found many times. A library made for alpha chains picked up this beta chain off target, so its size means little. The chain joins TRBV20-1 to TRBJ1-6; 7 bases agree with TRBD1. The CDR3 loop spans 15 amino acids. Germline CDR1 DFQATT, CDR2 SNEGSKA (reference sequence). V lost 1 base, J lost 7 bases, and 7 bases stayed unmatched. CDR3 nucleotides: TGCAGTGCTAGAGTCCAACAGGGGTTCAATTCACCCCTCCACTTT. It yields the protein CSARVQQGFNSPLHF.

This clonotype was detected ten times or more. Little can be read into the size of this beta chain, an off-target read in a library designed for alpha chains. The CDR3 is CASSGTMADTQYF. The CDR3 DNA follows: TGCGCCAGCAGCGGAACTATGGCAGATACGCAGTATTTT. This rearrangement joins TRBV5-1 to TRBJ2-3; D is unresolved. The germline CDR1 and CDR2 sequences are SGHRS and YFSETQ. V was pared by 4 bases and J by 4 bases, with 10 bases between. The CDR3 contains 13 residues.

This clonotype was picked up many times. This beta chain is an unintended read in a library built for alpha chains; its size means little. The chain joins TRBV30 to TRBJ2-3; 7 nucleotides match TRBD2. Germline V gene data show CDR1 as GTSNPN and CDR2 as SVGIG (reference sequence). The CDR3 totals 17 residues. V shed 0 bases and J 0 bases; nucleotides not matched to a gene: 9. CDR3 nucleotide sequence: TGTGCCTGGAGTGTAGAGCGGTCGGGAGGAAGCACAGATACGCAGTATTTT. Translation: CAWSVERSGGSTDTQYF.

This clonotype is termed medium-sized. Because this beta chain is a stray read in a library intended to capture alpha chains, its abundance should not be given much weight. This chain connects TRBV5-4 to TRBJ2-1, with D hard to call. The germline V gene encodes CDR1 SGHNT and CDR2 YYREEE (reference sequence). The V end was cut by 4 bases, the J end by 1 base, with 15 bases between. The CDR3 contains 16 residues. This CDR3 is CASSPTLGVSYNEQFF. The DNA for the CDR3 is TGTGCCAGCAGCCCCACCCTTGGCGTTTCCTACAATGAGCAGTTCTTC.

This clonotype has a count of ten or more. This beta chain appears as a stray read in a library generated for alpha chains; its size is not informative. J is TRBJ2-1 and V is TRBV18; maybe TRBD2 (5 bases). CDR1 KGHSH and CDR2 LQKENI come from the germline V gene. The length of the CDR3 is 15 residues. V lost 4 bases to trimming and J lost 0 bases, with 10 bases between them. CDR3 DNA: TGTGCCAGCTCACTGCGGGCTGACTCCTACAATGAGCAGTTCTTC. Translating gives CASSLRADSYNEQFF.

This clonotype occurred a few times. The library was prepared for alpha chains; this beta chain is a stray read, so its frequency means little. The V gene is TRBV20-1, the J gene TRBJ2-4, with 9 bases that match TRBD1. The CDR3 contains 15 residues. Germline V gene sequence: CDR1 DFQATT, CDR2 SNEGSKA (reference sequence). V dropped 7 bases and J dropped 2; count of bases not matched to a gene: 9. The CDR3 reads CSVPGQGNSKNIQYF. The CDR3 nucleotides are TGCAGTGTTCCGGGACAGGGCAATTCCAAAAACATTCAGTACTTC.

This clonotype was recorded at least ten times. The size of this beta chain means little, since it is a stray read in a library made for alpha chains. The rearrangement uses TRBV10-3 and TRBJ2-6; 8 nucleotides match TRBD1. Unmatched junction bases numbered 10, after V lost 3 bases and J lost 0 bases. This CDR3 contains 19 residues. Germline CDR1 is ENHRY and CDR2 is SYGVKD. In DNA form, the CDR3 reads TGTGCCATCAGTGAACCGGACAGGGTGGGTGCCTCTGGGGCCAACGTCCTGACTTTC. This translates into CAISEPDRVGASGANVLTF.

By its share, this clonotype is medium-sized. With the library built for alpha chains, this beta chain is off target and its frequency is not meaningful. The chain combines TRBV29-1 with TRBJ1-5, with 9 bases lining up with TRBD1. The CDR3 length is 11 residues. The V gene's germline CDR1 is SQVTM and CDR2 ANQGSEA. V was clipped by 6 bases and J by 11 bases; unmatched bases: 5. CDR3 residues: CSVLQGAAQHF. Here the CDR3 DNA reads TGCAGCGTCCTACAGGGGGCTGCCCAGCATTTT.

By its share, this clonotype is medium-sized. This beta chain lies outside the target of a library built for alpha chains; its clone size means little. The gene calls are TRBV5-1 and TRBJ2-7; 8 nucleotides agree with TRBD2. Germline values: CDR1 SGHRS, CDR2 YFSETQ. This CDR3 spans 15 amino acids. The V and J ends lost 0 bases and 4 bases, in that order; junction bases with no gene match: 6. As DNA, the CDR3 is TGCGCCAGCAGCTTGGGAGCGGGGGTTGAGTACGAGCAGTACTTC. It encodes CASSLGAGVEYEQYF.

In its sample, this clonotype ranks as medium-sized. This beta chain was picked up by a library intended for alpha chains and is off target, so its count carries little meaning. The CDR3 nucleotides are TGCAGTGCTAGCATGGGGCGCATAGATACGCAGTATTTT. Translated, it gives CSASMGRIDTQYF. The J gene is TRBJ2-3, the V gene TRBV20-1; D perhaps matches TRBD1 (5 bases). This CDR3 spans 13 amino acids. Trimming took 3 bases from V and 5 from J, leaving 12 bases between them. CDR1 and CDR2 from the germline V gene are DFQATT and SNEGSKA (reference sequence).

This clonotype was seen repeatedly, ten times or more. Since the library was made to target alpha chains, this beta chain is a stray read and its abundance is not meaningful. This chain links TRBV20-1 with TRBJ2-3; 9 bases align to TRBD2. CDR3 length equals 15 residues. In germline, CDR1 is DFQATT, CDR2 SNEGSKA (reference sequence). Losses at the gene ends were 2 bases for V and 2 bases for J; bases not matched to a gene: 5. As DNA, the CDR3 is TGCAGTGCTAGAAGAGCGGGAGGCTCCACAGATACGCAGTATTTT. It codes for CSARRAGGSTDTQYF.

Ten or more counts support this clonotype. This beta chain represents an off-target read in a library built for alpha chains; its size is of limited meaning. This chain uses TRBV7-2 with TRBJ1-1, with a tentative D call TRBD1 (6 bases). V gave up 5 bases and J gave up 4 bases, with 11 bases separating them. CDR1 SGHTA and CDR2 FQGNSA come from the germline V gene. This CDR3 comprises 13 residues. CDR3: CASSTTGFTEAFF. As DNA, the CDR3 is TGTGCCAGCAGCACAACAGGGTTCACTGAAGCTTTCTTT.

This clonotype was picked up many times. This beta chain represents an off-target read in a library built for alpha chains; its size is of limited meaning. The chain is built from TRBV7-2 and TRBJ1-3; D uncertain. Trimming took off 5 bases at V and 4 bases at J, with 6 bases between the two ends. The CDR3 has 12 amino acids. CDR1 is SGHTA, CDR2 FQGNSA, per germline. The CDR3 spells CASSPTGNTIYF. The CDR3 DNA reads TGTGCCAGCAGCCCAACAGGAAACACCATATATTTT. Full variable domain (outside the CDR3, taken from reference TRBV7-2 and TRBJ1-3): GAGVSQSPSNKVTEKGKDVELRCDPISGHTALYWYRQSLGQGLEFLIYFQGNSAPDKSGLPSDRFSAERTGGSVSTLTIQRTQQEDSAVYLCASSPTGNTIYFGEGSWLTVV.

In regard to this clonotype: This beta chain represents an off-target read in a library built for alpha chains; its size is of limited meaning. This chain connects TRBV7-8 to TRBJ2-5; perhaps TRBD2 as D (6 bases). Trimming took 2 bases from V and 7 from J, leaving 17 bases between them. CDR3 length: 15 residues. CDR1 and CDR2 from the germline V gene are SGHVS and FQNEAQ. CDR3 protein: CASSLSWREGTTQYF. DNA of the CDR3: TGTGCCAGCAGCTTAAGCTGGAGGGAAGGAACGACCCAGTACTTC.